This T cell receptor (beta chain) was identified in a study of T-cell memory formation after mild COVID-19. In the case of this clonotype: Its target is unknown.

Study-wide points: Mainly CM and EM harbored the contracting CD4+ clones; mainly EMRA harbored the CD8+ ones. Certain responding clones were present in pre-infection memory, suggesting participation of cross-reactive memory. Confirmation of SARS-CoV-2 specificity was lacking for second-wave clones peaking day 37.

A 5'RACE reaction primed in the constant segment made cDNA libraries of TCR alpha and TCR beta, and these carried sample barcodes and UMIs. TCRdb re-called the 5' RACE reads with MiXCR, one entry per CDR3 protein. The profile covers 95,000 to 110,000 distinct CDR3 sequences, with approximately 15% appearing a single time and around 43% taken by the ten largest. Sequencing was done on a sample of PBMCs or a T cell subset sorted from them (not recorded which). The source is a man in his late teens or twenties who had mild COVID-19 (a few samples of this study predate the infection). Cell type and time point are not known.

The CDR3 spells CATGAGRTDTQYF. The CDR3 nucleotides read TGTGCCACCGGAGCGGGGCGCACAGATACGCAGTATTTT. This chain links TRBV7-2 with TRBJ2-3, with TRBD2 matching over 7 bases. Germline CDR1 reads SGHTA; CDR2 reads FQGNSA. With 10 bases clipped from V and 1 base from J, the junction kept 5 bases outside the gene matches. The CDR3 runs 13 residues.